Listed below are T cell receptor beta chains from one sample, sequenced in a study of CD8 T cells in ankylosing spondylitis. TCRdb recomputed calls from the 5' RACE reads with MiXCR, one row per CDR3 protein. The table lists approximately 39,000 distinct CDR3 sequences, 13% of them singletons. What was sequenced was synovial fluid, either unsorted or a sorted T cell fraction (not recorded which). Receptors were obtained from a male donor with ankylosing spondylitis. Both conserved end residues are part of each CDR3. A D gene is named only where the DNA matches it firmly. Some rows have no size entry. The others give once, few or many, or a class for an expanded clone.

j_call	clone_size	d_call	v_call	cdr3_aa	cdr3_nt
TRBJ2-3	many	NA	TRBV2	CASSGLFSTDTQYF	TGTGCCAGCAGTGGTCTATTTAGCACAGATACGCAGTATTTT
TRBJ2-3	NA	TRBD2	TRBV6-4	CASADSGATDTQYF	TGTGCCAGCGCCGATAGCGGGGCCACAGATACGCAGTATTTT
TRBJ2-1	many	TRBD2	TRBV20-1	CSAPLAGVDYNEQFF	TGCAGTGCTCCACTAGCGGGAGTAGACTACAATGAGCAGTTCTTC
TRBJ1-1	NA	NA	TRBV5-6	CASSLVPGWNTEAFF	TGTGCCAGCAGCTTGGTCCCAGGGTGGAACACTGAAGCTTTCTTT
TRBJ2-4	many	NA	TRBV6-1	CASSESVEGTKNIQYF	TGTGCCAGCAGTGAATCGGTGGAAGGAACCAAAAACATTCAGTACTTC
TRBJ1-1	many	NA	TRBV5-1	CASTSNRVNTEAFF	TGCGCCAGCACGTCGAACAGGGTGAACACTGAAGCTTTCTTT
TRBJ2-7	NA	TRBD1	TRBV6-2/TRBV6-3	CASSYAGQGMNEQYF	TGTGCCAGCAGTTACGCGGGACAGGGTATGAACGAGCAGTACTTC
TRBJ2-7	NA	NA	TRBV3-1	CASSQVYQNMQYF	TGTGCCAGCAGCCAAGTCTATCAAAATATGCAGTACTTC
TRBJ1-2	few	NA	TRBV20-1	CSAQVYYGYTF	TGCAGTGCCCAGGTTTACTATGGCTACACCTTC
TRBJ2-1	NA	TRBD2	TRBV7-3	CASSRTSGVPYNEQFF	TGTGCCAGCAGTCGCACTAGCGGGGTCCCCTACAATGAGCAGTTCTTC
TRBJ2-6	NA	NA	TRBV7-9	CASSLTFSGANVLTF	TGTGCCAGCAGCTTAACCTTCTCTGGGGCCAACGTCCTGACTTTC
TRBJ2-3	NA	NA	TRBV24-1	CATSDFPDIYSTDTQYF	TGTGCCACCAGTGATTTCCCTGACATCTATAGCACAGATACGCAGTATTTT
TRBJ1-5	few	NA	TRBV6-5	CASSYPRAEGQPQHF	TGTGCCAGCAGTTACCCCCGGGCCGAAGGACAGCCCCAGCATTTT
TRBJ2-1	few	TRBD2	TRBV7-2	CANTLAGGRYNEQFF	TGTGCCAATACCCTAGCGGGGGGGCGGTACAATGAGCAGTTCTTC
TRBJ2-2	many	NA	TRBV6-5	CASSYSLGAGELFF	TGTGCCAGCAGTTACTCCCTCGGTGCCGGGGAGCTGTTTTTT
TRBJ1-2	NA	TRBD1	TRBV27	CASRGTVIMGYTF	TGTGCCAGCAGGGGGACAGTGATAATGGGCTACACCTTC
TRBJ2-2	large	NA	TRBV3-1	CASSRTFPNTGELFF	TGTGCCAGCAGCCGGACCTTTCCGAACACCGGGGAGCTGTTTTTT
TRBJ1-6	many	TRBD1	TRBV6-5	CASSYGTEISPLHF	TGTGCCAGCAGTTATGGGACAGAAATTTCACCCCTCCACTTT
TRBJ2-3	few	TRBD1	TRBV7-2	CASIPEDRVEDTQYF	TGTGCCAGCATCCCAGAGGACAGGGTTGAAGATACGCAGTATTTT
TRBJ2-5	few	NA	TRBV9	CASSPPTGLGQETQYF	TGTGCCAGCAGCCCCCCTACGGGACTCGGACAAGAGACCCAGTACTTC
TRBJ1-2	NA	NA	TRBV25-1	CASSETDRNYGYTF	TGTGCCAGCAGTGAGACCGACAGGAACTATGGCTACACCTTC
TRBJ2-1	few	NA	TRBV4-2	CASSHQTFEQFF	TGTGCCAGCAGCCACCAAACTTTTGAGCAGTTCTTC
TRBJ2-2	many	NA	TRBV6-1	CAARGAGDTGELFF	TGTGCCGCCAGGGGGGCGGGGGACACCGGGGAGCTGTTTTTT
TRBJ2-7	many	TRBD2	TRBV4-2	CASSQEIAGGPHEQYF	TGTGCCAGCAGCCAGGAAATAGCGGGGGGGCCCCACGAGCAGTACTTC
TRBJ1-2	NA	NA	TRBV5-1	CASSLVSFQGREGYTF	TGCGCCAGCAGCTTGGTATCCTTCCAGGGAAGGGAAGGCTACACCTTC
TRBJ1-1	few	TRBD1	TRBV29-1	CTVAGGANSEAFF	TGCACCGTGGCAGGGGGCGCTAATTCTGAAGCTTTCTTT
TRBJ2-1	many	TRBD2	TRBV5-1	CASTSSGRYNEQFF	TGCGCCAGCACCTCTAGCGGGAGGTACAATGAGCAGTTCTTC
TRBJ1-4	NA	NA	TRBV27	CASSHSGGKLFF	TGTGCCAGCAGCCACTCGGGAGGGAAACTGTTTTTT
TRBJ2-7	few	TRBD2	TRBV5-1	CASSDRVLAGVLEQYF	TGCGCCAGCAGCGACCGGGTCCTAGCGGGAGTTCTCGAGCAGTACTTC
TRBJ1-1	many	NA	TRBV4-2	CASSQVGSKTEAFF	TGTGCCAGCAGCCAAGTAGGCAGCAAGACTGAAGCTTTCTTT
TRBJ2-7	NA	TRBD1	TRBV4-2	CASSQTGTGAYEQYF	TGTGCCAGCAGCCAAACCGGGACAGGAGCCTACGAGCAGTACTTC
TRBJ1-4	many	TRBD1	TRBV4-3	CASSQDRDRGYEKLFF	TGCGCCAGCAGCCAAGACCGGGACAGGGGCTATGAAAAACTGTTTTTT
TRBJ2-3	many	TRBD1	TRBV24-1	CATSDLQGATDTQYF	TGTGCCACCAGTGATCTCCAGGGGGCAACAGATACGCAGTATTTT
TRBJ1-4	medium-sized	TRBD1	TRBV9	CASSLTTSGGEKLFF	TGTGCCAGCAGCCTAACTACCTCAGGGGGGGAAAAACTGTTTTTT
TRBJ1-2	NA	NA	TRBV29-1	CSVAGIMDYGYTF	TGCAGCGTTGCTGGGATTATGGACTATGGCTACACCTTC
TRBJ2-7	NA	TRBD1	TRBV7-9	CASSSRDRDEQYF	TGTGCCAGCAGCTCCCGGGACAGGGACGAGCAGTACTTC
TRBJ1-5	few	NA	TRBV30	CAWSGVRSNQPQHF	TGTGCCTGGAGTGGGGTTAGGAGCAATCAGCCCCAGCATTTT
TRBJ1-2	many	TRBD1	TRBV7-9	CAGQGFLLGYTF	TGTGCCGGACAGGGTTTTCTGCTTGGCTACACCTTC
TRBJ2-3	many	NA	TRBV4-3	CASSPRIEADTQYF	TGCGCCAGCAGCCCGCGTATAGAGGCAGATACGCAGTATTTT
TRBJ2-5	NA	TRBD2	TRBV10-3	CASSGGTSGRAQYF	TGTGCCAGCAGTGGGGGGACTAGCGGGAGGGCCCAGTACTTC
TRBJ1-2	many	NA	TRBV12-3/TRBV12-4	CASSPMGPNYGYTF	TGTGCCAGCAGTCCCATGGGACCTAACTATGGCTACACCTTC
TRBJ2-7	NA	NA	TRBV12-3/TRBV12-4	CASSLIVSSYEQYF	TGTGCCAGCAGTTTAATTGTCAGCTCCTACGAGCAGTACTTC
TRBJ2-6	many	TRBD1	TRBV28	CASSSAGTGDSGANVLTF	TGTGCCAGCAGTTCCGCCGGGACAGGGGACTCTGGGGCCAACGTCCTGACTTTC
TRBJ2-7	NA	NA	TRBV5-1	CASSLGGSTYEQYF	TGCGCCAGCAGCTTGGGAGGGTCTACCTACGAGCAGTACTTC
TRBJ1-5	NA	TRBD1	TRBV20-1	CSARDLRQGARQPQHF	TGCAGTGCTAGAGATCTGAGACAGGGAGCGCGTCAGCCCCAGCATTTT
TRBJ2-6	NA	NA	TRBV12-3/TRBV12-4	CASSLQGRLFGANVLTF	TGTGCCAGCAGTTTACAGGGACGGCTTTTTGGGGCCAACGTCCTGACTTTC
TRBJ1-1	few	TRBD1	TRBV27	CASSSTGGNTEAFF	TGTGCCAGCAGTTCCACAGGGGGGAACACTGAAGCTTTCTTT
TRBJ1-5	NA	NA	TRBV2	CASSDLGGKDSNQPQHF	TGTGCCAGCAGTGACTTGGGGGGAAAGGATAGCAATCAGCCCCAGCATTTT